The rows below give T cell receptor beta chains drawn from one sample of a study of STAT3 mutations in large granular lymphocyte leukemia. Measured with immunoSEQ multiplex PCR; TCRdb has only the in-frame clones, and not every one. The table includes over 30,000 clones, 88% detected once. What was sequenced was PBMCs. These receptors were obtained from a human donor with T large granular lymphocyte leukemia. Some clones in this sample may be carry-over from other donors' samples. Both conserved end residues are part of each CDR3. The D gene is left open where the match is weak. The size field is filled for only some rows; it gives once, few, many or a size class.

TRBJ2-7 TRBV14 TRBD1 NA TGTGCCAGCAGCCAGGGGACAGGGGGTTTCAGCTCCTACGAGCAGTACTTC CASSQGTGGFSSYEQYF
TRBJ1-5 TRBV6-5 TRBD1 NA TGTGCCAGCAGTAGAACTTGGGACAGCCTCCAGCCCCAGCATTTT CASSRTWDSLQPQHF
TRBJ1-2 TRBV7-9 NA once TGTGCCAGCAGCGACACCCCGGGGGCATGGGGCTACACCTTC CASSDTPGAWGYTF
TRBJ2-3 TRBV2 NA few TGTGCCAGCAGTGAGAGTGGGGGCACAGATACGCAGTATTTT CASSESGGTDTQYF
TRBJ2-7 TRBV11-2 NA NA TGTGCCAGCAGGCCAGGGGCCGCCTACGAGCAGTACTTC CASRPGAAYEQYF
TRBJ1-2 TRBV28 NA NA TGTGCCAGCAGTCTGGACGGGAACTATGGCTACACCTTC CASSLDGNYGYTF
TRBJ2-7 TRBV4-2 TRBD2 NA TGTGCCAGCAGCCAAGAAGGGACTAGCGGGGGGGCCGTCTCCTACGAGCAGTACTTC CASSQEGTSGGAVSYEQYF
TRBJ1-2 TRBV28 NA NA TGTGCCAGCAGTTTAATCGGGAGGGGGGAAAGTAACTATGGCTACACCTTC CASSLIGRGESNYGYTF
TRBJ2-7 TRBV14 NA NA TGTGCCAGCAGCCGGACCGGGACAACTAAGGGGTACTTC CASSRTGTTKGYF
TRBJ1-3 TRBV7-9 NA NA TGTGCCAGCATCCAGGCATCTGGAAACACCATATATTTT CASIQASGNTIYF
TRBJ1-5 TRBV27 TRBD1 NA TGTGCCAGCAGTGGACAGGGGGCGGGACAGCCCCAGCATTTT CASSGQGAGQPQHF
TRBJ2-2 TRBV5-6 NA NA TGTGCCAGCAGCTACAACACCGGGGAGCTGTTTTTT CASSYNTGELFF
TRBJ1-1 TRBV27 TRBD1 NA TGTGCCAGCAGTCCGGGACAGGGGGCGTTTAACACTGAAGCTTTCTTT CASSPGQGAFNTEAFF
TRBJ1-5 TRBV27 NA NA TGTGCCAGCAGTTACCGGGGGGGTCAGCCCCAGCATTTT CASSYRGGQPQHF
TRBJ2-3 TRBV5-4 NA once TGTGCCAGCAGCGGAGGGACTTACACAGATACGCAGTATTTT CASSGGTYTDTQYF
TRBJ1-4 TRBV19 NA NA TGTGCCAGTAGTATAGATCCGACAGCTACTAATGAAAAACTGTTTTTT CASSIDPTATNEKLFF
TRBJ1-2 TRBV14 NA few TGTGCCAGCAGCCGACTTCCAGCCTATGGCTACACCTTC CASSRLPAYGYTF
TRBJ1-2 TRBV30 TRBD1 once TGTGCCTGGAGCGGGGACAGGACCCCCTATGGCTACACCTTC CAWSGDRTPYGYTF
TRBJ2-2 TRBV18 NA NA TGTGCCAGCCACGGTGGAGTGAACACCGGGGAGCTGTTTTTT CASHGGVNTGELFF
TRBJ2-2 TRBV5-1 NA few TGCGCCAGCAGCTTGGGGGCTTTAAGGACGGTTCGATACACCGGGGAGCTGTTTTTT CASSLGALRTVRYTGELFF
TRBJ2-2 TRBV19 NA NA TGTGCCAGTAGTCCCCGAGGCCTCGGGATGACCACCGGGGAGCTGTTTTTT CASSPRGLGMTTGELFF
TRBJ2-7 TRBV5-4 NA NA TGTGCCAGCAGCTTGGGGGACATCTCCTACGAGCAGTACTTC CASSLGDISYEQYF
TRBJ2-1 TRBV9 NA NA TGTGCCAGCAGCGTAGAGGATGAGCAGTTCTTC CASSVEDEQFF
TRBJ2-5 TRBV5-4 TRBD2 NA TGTGCCAGCAGCTTTTTTTCTAGCGGGGGGGCCCAAGAGACCCAGTACTTC CASSFFSSGGAQETQYF
TRBJ2-3 TRBV4-3 TRBD1 NA TGCGCCAGCAGCCAAGATTGGGGCAGGGGGCACGTTTTAGATACGCAGTATTTT CASSQDWGRGHVLDTQYF
TRBJ2-2 TRBV5-1 NA NA TGCGCCAGCAGTCGTGACACCGGGGAGCTGTTTTTT CASSRDTGELFF
TRBJ1-1 TRBV7-9 NA once TGTGCCAGCAGCTTATTGTCACTCTCGGACACTGAAGCTTTCTTT CASSLLSLSDTEAFF
TRBJ2-7 TRBV6-6 NA once TGTGCCAGCAGTGCTTCGGGCCGCGGTTCCGAGCAGTACTTC CASSASGRGSEQYF
TRBJ2-7 TRBV18 NA NA TGTGCCAGCTCACCGTCGACAGGAGGGTCTTACGAGCAGTACTTC CASSPSTGGSYEQYF
TRBJ1-1 TRBV7-6 NA NA TGTGCCAGCAGCTTGGGACGGTCGAACACTGAAGCTTTCTTT CASSLGRSNTEAFF
TRBJ1-6 TRBV5-5 TRBD1 NA TGTGCCAGCAGCCCCACAGGGGAAAATTCACCCCTCCACTTT CASSPTGENSPLHF
TRBJ1-2 TRBV6-1 NA NA TGTGCCAGCAGTGTTGGGAGCACCTATGGCTACACCTTC CASSVGSTYGYTF
TRBJ1-1 TRBV9 NA NA TGTGCCAGCAGCGTAGCTTGGGCAAACACTGAAGCTTTCTTT CASSVAWANTEAFF
TRBJ1-6 TRBV10-3 NA once TGTGCCATCAATCTTGGGGGTATTAATTCACCCCTCCACTTT CAINLGGINSPLHF
TRBJ1-6 TRBV4-1 TRBD1 NA TGCGCCAGCAGCCTAGGACAGGCAAATAATTCACCCCTCCACTTT CASSLGQANNSPLHF
TRBJ1-2 TRBV20-1 NA NA TGCAGTGCTAGAGTTCCCCCGCTCACCTTC CSARVPPLTF
TRBJ1-6 TRBV30 NA NA TGTGCCTGGAGTACCCCGGCGGAGCGGAATTCACCCCTCCACTTT CAWSTPAERNSPLHF
TRBJ2-3 TRBV28 NA NA TGTGCCAGCAGCTGGAGTGGGGTTGCGGGCACAGATACGCAGTATTTT CASSWSGVAGTDTQYF
TRBJ1-2 TRBV6-1 NA NA TGTGCCAGCAGTCGACAAACTAACTATGGCTACACCTTC CASSRQTNYGYTF
TRBJ2-1 TRBV4-1 TRBD2 NA TGCGCCAGCAGCCAGGTGGGACTAGCAGGTGAGCAGTTCTTC CASSQVGLAGEQFF
TRBJ1-2 TRBV19 TRBD1 NA TGTGCCAGTAGTGAACTACAGGGGAACAACTATGGCTACACCTTC CASSELQGNNYGYTF
TRBJ1-1 TRBV7-8 NA once TGTGCCAGCAGCTCACAGGCCATGAACACTGAAGCTTTCTTT CASSSQAMNTEAFF
TRBJ2-2 TRBV18 TRBD1 NA TGTGCCAGCTCACCATCGAGGGACAGGGGTGCCGGGGAGCTGTTTTTT CASSPSRDRGAGELFF
TRBJ1-5 TRBV13 TRBD1 NA TGTGCCAGCAGCGGGTACGGACAGGGAGAAGGTCAGCCCCAGCATTTT CASSGYGQGEGQPQHF
TRBJ1-1 TRBV4-1 TRBD1 NA TGCGCCAGCAGCCAAGGATGGCAGGGGGTTTTAGGCACTGAAGCTTTCTTT CASSQGWQGVLGTEAFF
TRBJ1-5 TRBV19 NA NA TGTGCCAGTAGTTTACAGGTCCAACAGCCCCAGCATTTT CASSLQVQQPQHF
TRBJ2-3 TRBV4-1 TRBD2 NA TGCGCCAGCAGCCAAGAACGGGGGGGGTCAGATACGCAGTATTTT CASSQERGGSDTQYF
TRBJ1-1 TRBV9 NA few TGTGCCAGCAGCGTAGTACCAGGCACTGAAGCTTTCTTT CASSVVPGTEAFF
TRBJ2-3 TRBV6-4 NA medium-sized TGTGCCAGCAGTGACAGGGAACAAGATACGCAGTATTTT CASSDREQDTQYF
TRBJ2-3 TRBV5-6 NA NA TGTGCCAGCAGGGAACCGGGGCGCACAGATACGCAGTATTTT CASREPGRTDTQYF
TRBJ1-4 TRBV7-9 TRBD1 NA TGTGCCAGCAGCTCGCCCTCGACAGGGGTTGAAGGCAGTAATGAAAAACTGTTTTTT CASSSPSTGVEGSNEKLFF
TRBJ2-5 TRBV19 NA many TGTGCCAGTAGTATTTCCAGGGACGAGACCCAGTACTTC CASSISRDETQYF
TRBJ2-7 TRBV28 NA NA TGTGCCAGCAGTTTCCATCGACCCTACGAGCAGTACTTC CASSFHRPYEQYF
TRBJ1-5 TRBV30 NA NA TGTGCCTGGAGTGTAGGGGGGGATCAGCCCCAGCATTTT CAWSVGGDQPQHF
TRBJ1-2 TRBV10-3 NA NA TGTGCCTATCGGGAAGATGATGGCTACACCTTC CAYREDDGYTF